This T cell receptor beta chain was recorded in a study of human T cells and chemical hapten exposure. In the study overall: Donors were sensitized with 2% DPC on the upper inner arm. Per-sample variation in TCR yield stemmed mainly from small pooled library volume differences. Chiefly women, the patients showed alopecia areata, totalis or universalis.

One entry per CDR3 protein results from TCRdb running MiXCR on the RACE reads. The repertoire holds a few hundred thousand distinct CDR3 sequences, under 6.5% seen once, with around 6% in the top ten. Stated time point: patch test 2, 6 weeks after DPC sensitization. As to treatment: therapeutic diphenylcyclopropenone sensitization with weekly scalp DPC. The CDR3 contains 14 residues. Germline V CDR1 and CDR2: ENHRY, SYGVKD. V lost 8 bases to trimming and J lost 6 bases, with 19 bases between them. The chain uses TRBV10-3 and TRBJ1-2; D gene ambiguous. The source was whole blood, collected in connection with sensitization to the hapten diphenylcyclopropenone (DPC). This receptor was taken from a woman aged 18 to 35 with alopecia areata. Some clones in this sample may be carry-over from other donors' samples. CDR3 coding DNA: TGTGCCATCCAGAATCGGGCAGCTGGGGATGGCTACACCTTC. Its translation: CAIQNRAAGDGYTF.